Sequencing of this T cell receptor beta chain was carried out in a study of blood T cells in healthy people across ages. Looking at the study overall: Per two T cells, template switching captured roughly one barcoded beta molecule.

PBMCs numbering at least 6 million were isolated per sample. V dropped 11 bases and J dropped 6; count of bases not matched to a gene: 6. The V gene's germline CDR1 is SGHTA and CDR2 FQGNSA. The CDR3 runs 12 residues. Sample-barcoded 5' priming and a J-beta primer mix drove a second PCR of roughly 6 to 12 cycles. TCRdb passed the 5' RACE reads through MiXCR, listing each CDR3 protein once. The sample includes some 640,000 distinct CDR3 sequences, around 31% seen only once; the top ten take approximately 14%. On this clonotype itself: Its antigen is not known.

Whole-study results and caveats: Getting older went along with TCR beta diversity per million T cells dropping roughly linearly.

This clonotype originated in a woman of 80 years or more in good health. The sequencing input was blood. V and J are TRBV7-2 and TRBJ1-1; TRBD1 aligns across 10 bases. The CDR3 here is CALAGQGPEAFF. For the CDR3, the DNA is TGTGCCCTTGCGGGACAGGGGCCTGAAGCTTTCTTT.